This T cell receptor (beta chain) originates from a study of beta chain features in type 1 diabetes (dated by TCRdb to the late 2010s). With respect to the entire study: No differences in mean age, gender distribution, total cell number or subset yield were found between patients and healthy donors. A total of over 90,000,000 sorted cells were examined across all samples, and a strong correlation was observed between cell number per subset and RNA yield. In the study, recently diagnosed type 1 diabetes patients and matched healthy donors were compared on the TCRB repertoires of their sorted circulating CD4+ T cell subsets. Whereas all 28 donors provided naive and central memory subsets, regulatory and stem cell-like memory subsets were isolated from just 8 patients and roughly eight healthy donors. The full study reports these points: Sequencing cDNA rather than genomic DNA could over-represent highly expressing activated cells, although activation and CD3 levels did not differ between groups. Naive, central memory and regulatory TCRB repertoires appeared to be more similar among patients than among healthy donors. Shorter templates might be favored by PCR, yet because patient and control samples were amplified and corrected together, any such skew would affect both groups equally. Fewer insertions and more nucleotide deletions at VDJ recombination sites were observed in patients with type 1 diabetes, implying thymic rearrangement abnormalities. A moderate but significant shortening of TCRB CDR3 length was observed in type 1 diabetes patients in all four CD4+ subsets. HLA sub-analyses involved small numbers of individuals, so any influence of HLA type on TCRB rearrangement remained unresolved.

The High Capacity cDNA Reverse Transcription Kit was used to reverse transcribe all of the isolated RNA, meaning that expressed TCRB transcripts were what got sequenced. Deep immunoSEQ sequencing was performed on naive, central memory and regulatory T cell samples, with an average of about 4 million total reads per sample. After sorted cells were lysed in RLT buffer, RNA was extracted with DNase-treated RNeasy Micro or Mini kits, with the choice depending on cell number. Each cell subset was processed separately to prevent cross-contamination, with patient and healthy donor samples processed together. Using the immunoSEQ multiplex PCR, TCRB sequences were amplified from cDNA into 87-bp fragments spanning the CDR3 region. Sequencing of the amplicons was done on the Illumina HiSeq platform. In the authors' own workflow: PCR bias was computationally corrected using synthetic template baselines, reads within Hamming distance 2 were collapsed, and singletons that could not be merged were discarded. By aligning reads against IMGT, V, D and J genes, CDR3 length, and insertions or deletions at six rearrangement sites were assigned. Within each subset, clonotype counts were normalized to sorted cell number, and only after that were true diversity and Gini coefficients computed with the tcR R package. Repertoire sharing was quantified using the overlap coefficient calculated on TCRB nucleotide sequences. This is the immuneACCESS table as TCRdb keeps it, with only in-frame sequences that have V and J called. A part of the clones is gone; compared with another copy, unresolved V genes explain less than half, and the rest is unexplained. Clone size and the V and J calls come from that table; the DNA yielded D and trimming. The sample contains under 350,000 clones, 8% of them found a single time. Jointly, the top ten make up roughly 1% of the sample.

CDR1 and CDR2, looked up from the germline V gene, are LGHNA and YSLEER. From the cysteine up to the phenylalanine, the CDR3 has a length of 14 residues. Of all the DNA, just the CDR3 is kept, 42 bases in frame from base 1. V is pared back by 4 bases and J by 2 bases, with 11 bases lying between the germline termini. A note on this clone: Its antigen remains unidentified. No clone much larger than this one lies a single base away; base qualities are absent.

Each donor gave one peripheral blood draw, averaging around 120 mL, which was collected into heparinised tubes. Naive, central memory, regulatory and stem cell-like memory CD4+ T cells were sorted on a BD FACSAria II using a panel including CD45RO, CCR7, CD25, CD127, CD95 and CD27. Every sorted population had a purity above 95%. Right away, PBMCs were isolated by Lymphoprep density gradient centrifugation and were stained directly, with no culture step. So that batch effects would be minimized, each experiment stained and sorted samples in pairs, pairing one healthy donor with one patient. Sample: central memory CD4+ T cells from blood. The TCR comes from a woman younger than 35 in good health. The V and J segments used are TRBV4-3 and TRBJ1-2; TRBD1 is possibly the D segment (5 matching bases). The DNA sequence is TGCGCCAGCAGCCGAGGGGATGGAAACTATGGCTACACCTTC. Its coded protein is CASSRGDGNYGYTF.